This T cell receptor (beta chain) came from a study of regulatory T cells in long-lasting Graves disease. Trimming took 4 bases from V and 4 from J, leaving 11 bases between them. The germline CDR1 and CDR2 sequences are SNHLY and FYNNEI. CDR3 length: 14 amino acids. This clonotype was seen ten or more times. Time point denoted: persistent/refractory GD, antithyroid drugs over 5 years with positive TRAb. Generation of the TCR library employed RNA extracted from PBMCs. According to the study, TCR beta libraries were built with iRepertoire HTBI primers and CDR3-region Arm-PCR. One entry per CDR3 protein, called by TCRdb with MiXCR from the multiplex PCR reads. Here the sample spans 300,000 or so distinct CDR3 sequences, roughly a fifth being singletons.

This material consisted of peripheral blood mononuclear cells (PBMCs), taken when the disease was refractory, from a patient treated with antithyroid drugs. The chain joins TRBV2 to TRBJ1-5; TRBD1 is a possible D gene (5 bases). The clonotype was recovered from a female donor with Graves disease. The CDR3 nucleotides read TGTGCCAGCAGTGGGAGAGGGACGAATCAGCCCCAGCATTTT. Translated: CASSGRGTNQPQHF.